These T cell receptor beta chains were read from a single sample in a study of T cells after yellow fever vaccination. One entry per CDR3 protein, called by TCRdb with MiXCR from the 5' RACE reads. In the table there are some 390,000 distinct CDR3 sequences, under 20% of which are singletons. The material was PBMCs, obtained before the yellow fever booster vaccination. Receptors originate from a man between 18 and 29 years old who received the YFV17D yellow fever vaccine. Each CDR3 is given with its conserved first and last residue. Each record gives: CDR3 protein, CDR3 DNA, D gene, J gene, clone size, V gene. D genes are given only for firm matches. A row's size may be missing; if present it is once, few, many or a size class.

CDR3aa: CASSGPHNEQFF
CDR3nt: TGTGCCAGCAGTGGCCCCCACAATGAGCAGTTCTTC
d_gene: .
j_gene: TRBJ2-1
abundance: few
v_gene: TRBV6-1

CDR3aa: CASSEYLSGQQAFF
CDR3nt: TGTGCCAGCAGTGAATATCTTAGCGGACAGCAAGCTTTCTTT
d_gene: .
j_gene: TRBJ1-1
abundance: .
v_gene: TRBV25-1

CDR3aa: CASSRDRGLLETQYF
CDR3nt: TGTGCCAGCAGTAGAGACAGGGGGCTGTTGGAGACCCAGTACTTC
d_gene: TRBD1
j_gene: TRBJ2-5
abundance: .
v_gene: TRBV6-2/TRBV6-3

CDR3aa: CAWSLGGTDTQYF
CDR3nt: TGTGCCTGGAGCTTGGGGGGCACAGATACGCAGTATTTT
d_gene: .
j_gene: TRBJ2-3
abundance: few
v_gene: TRBV30

CDR3aa: CSARDRGGWSETQYF
CDR3nt: TGCAGTGCTAGAGATCGTGGGGGGTGGTCAGAGACCCAGTACTTC
d_gene: .
j_gene: TRBJ2-5
abundance: few
v_gene: TRBV20-1

CDR3aa: CASSQKEEMNTEAFF
CDR3nt: TGCGCCAGCAGCCAAAAGGAGGAAATGAACACTGAAGCTTTCTTT
d_gene: .
j_gene: TRBJ1-1
abundance: few
v_gene: TRBV4-3

CDR3aa: CSARAPKMGGELFF
CDR3nt: TGCAGTGCTAGAGCCCCTAAGATGGGCGGGGAGCTGTTTTTT
d_gene: .
j_gene: TRBJ2-2
abundance: .
v_gene: TRBV20-1

CDR3aa: CASSQGSSLAGGVETQYF
CDR3nt: TGTGCCAGCAGCCAGGGATCTTCCCTAGCGGGGGGCGTGGAGACCCAGTACTTC
d_gene: TRBD2
j_gene: TRBJ2-5
abundance: .
v_gene: TRBV4-2

CDR3aa: CASGSFGNTEAFF
CDR3nt: TGCGCCAGCGGTTCCTTCGGCAACACTGAAGCTTTCTTT
d_gene: .
j_gene: TRBJ1-1
abundance: .
v_gene: TRBV5-1

CDR3aa: CASSGYNQPQHF
CDR3nt: TGTGCCAGCAGCGGATACAATCAGCCCCAGCATTTT
d_gene: .
j_gene: TRBJ1-5
abundance: .
v_gene: TRBV7-2